The present entry profiles one T cell receptor beta chain with its context. Between the trimmed V and J ends, which lost 4 bases and 0 bases, there was a span of 9 bases. Germline CDR1 reads LGHDT; CDR2 reads YNNKEL (reference sequence). The length of the CDR3 is 14 residues. The data stem from a study of blood T cell repertoires in COVID-19. Study as a whole: PBMCs, B-cell-depleted T cells, or T cells were the source of the cDNA or gDNA that made up the material.

Per the original methods: Researchers report that nucleated cell counts were estimated from reference gene primer amplification. Sequencing was performed with immunoSEQ multiplex PCR; in TCRdb, only in-frame clones are kept and a portion is missing. V and J calls and clone size come straight from that table; D and trimming were deduced from the DNA. The profile shows about 270,000 clones, under 90% of them singletons. The chain combines TRBV3-1 (or the pseudogene TRBV3-2) with TRBJ1-2; D possibly corresponds to TRBD1 (6 bases). The source of this sequence is a woman aged 60-75 years with active or convalescent COVID-19. Input material: peripheral blood. CDR3 DNA: TGTGCCAGCAGCCCCAGGGGATCTAACTATGGCTACACCTTC. Protein: CASSPRGSNYGYTF.